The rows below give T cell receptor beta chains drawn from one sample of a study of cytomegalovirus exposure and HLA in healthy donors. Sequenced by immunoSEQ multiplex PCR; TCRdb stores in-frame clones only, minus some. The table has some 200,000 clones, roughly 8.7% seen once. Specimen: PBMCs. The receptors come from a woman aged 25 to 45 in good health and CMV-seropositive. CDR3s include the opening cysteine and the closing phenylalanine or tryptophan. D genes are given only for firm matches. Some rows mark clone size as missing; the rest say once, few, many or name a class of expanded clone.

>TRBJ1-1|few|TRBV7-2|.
CASSLVPTSYTEAFF
TGTGCCAGCAGCTTAGTACCCACAAGTTACACTGAAGCTTTCTTT
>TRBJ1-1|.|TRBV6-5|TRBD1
CASRQGAEAFF
TGTGCCAGCCGACAGGGCGCTGAAGCTTTCTTT
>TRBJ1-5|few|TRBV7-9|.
CASSSRGDGNQPQHF
TGTGCCAGCAGCTCTCGGGGGGACGGTAATCAGCCCCAGCATTTT
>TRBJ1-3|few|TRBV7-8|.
CASSLEHLSGNTIYF
TGTGCCAGCAGCTTAGAGCACCTCTCTGGAAACACCATATATTTT
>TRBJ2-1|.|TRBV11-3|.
CASSLGGRESNEQFF
TGTGCCAGCAGCTTAGGCGGGCGGGAATCGAATGAGCAGTTCTTC
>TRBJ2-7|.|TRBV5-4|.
CASSLPSASSYEQYF
TGTGCCAGCAGCTTGCCTAGCGCCAGCTCCTACGAGCAGTACTTC
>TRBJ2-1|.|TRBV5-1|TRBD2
CASSSGRTSGSNEQFF
TGCGCCAGCAGCTCGGGGAGGACTAGCGGGAGCAATGAGCAGTTCTTC
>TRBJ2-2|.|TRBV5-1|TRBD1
CASSVYPGQGKYGELFF
TGCGCCAGCAGCGTATACCCGGGACAGGGGAAGTACGGGGAGCTGTTTTTT
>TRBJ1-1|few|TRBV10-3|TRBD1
CATQGEEAEAFF
TGTGCCACCCAGGGGGAAGAGGCTGAAGCTTTCTTT
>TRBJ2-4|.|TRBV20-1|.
CSASGFDRQYF
TGCAGTGCTAGTGGATTTGACAGACAGTACTTC
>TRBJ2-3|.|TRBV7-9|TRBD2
CASEMAGGPRAQYF
TGTGCCAGCGAGATGGCGGGAGGGCCGAGGGCGCAGTATTTT